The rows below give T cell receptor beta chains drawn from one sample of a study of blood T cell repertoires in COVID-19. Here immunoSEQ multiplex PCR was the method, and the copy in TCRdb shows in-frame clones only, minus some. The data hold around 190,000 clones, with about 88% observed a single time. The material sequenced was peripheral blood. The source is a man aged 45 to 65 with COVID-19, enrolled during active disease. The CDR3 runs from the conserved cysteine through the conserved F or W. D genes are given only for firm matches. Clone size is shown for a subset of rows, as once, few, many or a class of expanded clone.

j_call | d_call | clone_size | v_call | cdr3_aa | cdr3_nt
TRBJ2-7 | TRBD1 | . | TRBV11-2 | CASSLVQGNTYEQYF | TGTGCCAGCAGCTTAGTACAGGGGAACACCTACGAGCAGTACTTC
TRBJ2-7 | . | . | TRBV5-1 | CASSTGSLSEQYF | TGCGCCAGCAGCACCGGGTCACTAAGCGAGCAGTACTTC
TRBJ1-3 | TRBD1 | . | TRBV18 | CASLTGTGNTIYF | TGTGCCAGCCTGACAGGGACTGGAAACACCATATATTTT
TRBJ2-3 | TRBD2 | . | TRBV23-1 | CASRPLGLAGGVPCADTQYF | TGCGCCAGCAGGCCCCTGGGACTAGCGGGAGGAGTCCCCTGCGCAGATACGCAGTATTTT
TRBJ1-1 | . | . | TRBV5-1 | CASSAGETEAFF | TGCGCCAGCAGCGCAGGGGAAACTGAAGCTTTCTTT
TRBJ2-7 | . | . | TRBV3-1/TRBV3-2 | CASSQRPTDYEQYF | TGTGCCAGCAGCCAAAGACCGACAGACTACGAGCAGTACTTC
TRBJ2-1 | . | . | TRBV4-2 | CASSQDPIRGNEQFF | TGTGCCAGCAGCCAAGATCCGATCAGGGGCAATGAGCAGTTCTTC
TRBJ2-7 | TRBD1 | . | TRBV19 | CASSPWTGGFEQYF | TGTGCCAGTAGTCCGTGGACAGGGGGTTTTGAGCAGTACTTC
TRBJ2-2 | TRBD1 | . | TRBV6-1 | CASSARGTGFTGELFF | TGTGCCAGCAGTGCCCGAGGGACAGGGTTTACCGGGGAGCTGTTTTTT
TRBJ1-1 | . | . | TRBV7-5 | CVRSVDLVCSLNTEAFF | TGTGTCAGAAGCGTAGATCTCGTATGTAGCTTGAACACTGAAGCTTTCTTT
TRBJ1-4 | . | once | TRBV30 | CAWSGQATNEKLFF | TGTGCCTGGAGTGGACAGGCGACAAATGAAAAACTGTTTTTT
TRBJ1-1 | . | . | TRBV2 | CASSGRDPEAFF | TGTGCCAGCAGTGGGCGGGACCCTGAAGCTTTCTTT
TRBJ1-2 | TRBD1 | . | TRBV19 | CASTPREGQGIYRGYTF | TGTGCCAGTACCCCCCGCGAGGGACAGGGAATTTATCGTGGCTACACCTTC
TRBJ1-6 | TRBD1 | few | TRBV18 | CASSPITGGNSPLHF | TGTGCCAGCTCACCAATAACAGGGGGTAATTCACCCCTCCACTTT
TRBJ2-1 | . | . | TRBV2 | CASSERSYNEQFF | TGTGCCAGCAGCGAGCGCTCCTACAATGAGCAGTTCTTC
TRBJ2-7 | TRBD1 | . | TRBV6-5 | CASTQRTGQNYEQYF | TGTGCCAGCACCCAACGGACAGGCCAAAACTACGAGCAGTACTTC
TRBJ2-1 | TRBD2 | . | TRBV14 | CASSQVGLAGTSSYNEQFF | TGTGCCAGCAGCCAAGTTGGGCTAGCGGGTACTTCCTCCTACAATGAGCAGTTCTTC
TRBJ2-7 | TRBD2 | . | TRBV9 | CASSPVGGGYEQYF | TGTGCCAGCAGCCCAGTCGGGGGGGGGTACGAGCAGTACTTC
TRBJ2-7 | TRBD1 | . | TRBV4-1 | CASSHGDRAYEQYF | TGCGCCAGCAGCCATGGGGACAGGGCTTACGAGCAGTACTTC
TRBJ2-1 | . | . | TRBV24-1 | CATSDSTNRQFF | TGTGCCACCAGTGACTCCACAAATCGGCAGTTCTTC
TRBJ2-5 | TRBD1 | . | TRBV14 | CASSQRDRGRWETQYF | TGTGCCAGCAGCCAACGGGACAGGGGGCGCTGGGAGACCCAGTACTTC
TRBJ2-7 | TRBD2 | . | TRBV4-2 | CASSQAPPGLAASSYEQYF | TGTGCCAGCAGCCAAGCGCCTCCGGGACTAGCGGCCAGCTCCTACGAGCAGTACTTC
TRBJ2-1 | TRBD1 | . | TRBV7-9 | CASSLVAGGAYNEQFF | TGTGCCAGCAGCTTAGTAGCAGGGGGTGCATACAATGAGCAGTTCTTC
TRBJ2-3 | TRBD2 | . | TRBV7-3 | CASSLGPRTSGRTDTQYF | TGTGCCAGCAGCTTAGGTCCCAGGACTAGCGGGAGGACAGATACGCAGTATTTT
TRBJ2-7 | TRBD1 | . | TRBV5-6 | CASSTGTGSEQYF | TGTGCCAGCAGTACCGGGACAGGGAGCGAGCAGTACTTC
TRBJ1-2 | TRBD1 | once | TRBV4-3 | CASSQEARQGAGYTF | TGCGCCAGCAGCCAAGAGGCGAGGCAGGGGGCTGGCTACACCTTC
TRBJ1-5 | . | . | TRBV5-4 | CASSFVRAGANQPQHF | TGTGCCAGCAGCTTCGTAAGGGCAGGGGCGAATCAGCCCCAGCATTTT
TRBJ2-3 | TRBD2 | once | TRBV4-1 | CASSHDSGEVWDTQYF | TGCGCCAGCAGCCATGATAGCGGGGAAGTGTGGGATACGCAGTATTTT
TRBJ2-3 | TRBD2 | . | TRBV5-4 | CASSSATSGGWDTQYF | TGTGCCAGCAGCTCGGCCACTAGCGGGGGGTGGGATACGCAGTATTTT
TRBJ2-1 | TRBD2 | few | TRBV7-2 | CASSLKREGLHEQFF | TGTGCCAGCAGCTTGAAGCGGGAGGGCCTCCATGAGCAGTTCTTC
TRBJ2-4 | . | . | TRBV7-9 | CASSLALRADAKNIQYF | TGTGCCAGCAGCTTAGCTCTGCGTGCTGATGCCAAAAACATTCAGTACTTC
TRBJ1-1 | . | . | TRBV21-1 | CASSARDRLNRNTEAFF | TGTGCCAGCAGCGCCCGGGACAGGCTCAACAGAAACACTGAAGCTTTCTTT
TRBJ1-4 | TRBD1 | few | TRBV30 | CAWTGTGDEKLFF | TGTGCCTGGACTGGGACAGGGGACGAAAAACTGTTTTTT
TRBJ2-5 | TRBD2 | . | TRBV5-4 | CASSLAPSGGAWETQYF | TGTGCCAGCAGCTTGGCCCCTAGCGGGGGGGCATGGGAGACCCAGTACTTC
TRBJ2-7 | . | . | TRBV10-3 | CAIRSQGVYEQYF | TGTGCCATCAGGAGTCAAGGGGTCTACGAGCAGTACTTC
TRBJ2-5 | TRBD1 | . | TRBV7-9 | CASSLGDRAGTQYF | TGTGCCAGCAGCTTAGGGGACAGGGCTGGGACCCAGTACTTC
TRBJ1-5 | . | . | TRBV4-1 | CASSHTTGSHQPQHF | TGCGCCAGCAGCCATACCACCGGGTCTCATCAGCCCCAGCATTTT
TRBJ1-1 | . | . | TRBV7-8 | CASSLRQVTEAFF | TGTGCCAGCAGCTTACGACAGGTTACTGAAGCTTTCTTT
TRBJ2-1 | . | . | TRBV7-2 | CASSTYSSGQNEQFF | TGTGCCAGCAGCACTTATAGTTCAGGGCAGAACGAGCAGTTCTTC
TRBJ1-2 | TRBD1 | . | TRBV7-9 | CASSPTGQDPYGYTF | TGTGCCAGCAGCCCCACTGGACAGGACCCCTATGGCTACACCTTC
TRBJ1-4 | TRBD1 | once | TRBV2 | CARHGGGEEKLFF | TGTGCCAGGCATGGAGGGGGCGAAGAAAAACTGTTTTTT
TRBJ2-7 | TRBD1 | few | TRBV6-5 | CASSYADRDYEQYF | TGTGCCAGCAGTTACGCGGACAGGGACTACGAGCAGTACTTC
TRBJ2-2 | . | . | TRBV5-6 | CASSLAQDSGTGELFF | TGTGCCAGCAGCTTGGCTCAAGACAGTGGCACCGGGGAGCTGTTTTTT
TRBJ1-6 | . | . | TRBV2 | CASSQQELRDSPLHF | TGTGCCAGCAGTCAACAGGAGCTACGGGATTCACCCCTCCACTTT
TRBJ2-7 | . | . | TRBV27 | CASSLSSGSYEQYF | TGTGCCAGCAGTTTATCGAGCGGCTCCTACGAGCAGTACTTC